A selection of T cell receptor beta chains follows, all from one sample in a study of cytomegalovirus exposure and HLA in healthy donors. Profiled with immunoSEQ multiplex PCR; TCRdb holds only in-frame clones, not every one. Of some 93,000 clones listed, under 85% are singletons. Sequencing was done on a sample of PBMCs. The origin of the receptors is a woman between 40 and 55 years old in good health and CMV-seronegative. Both conserved end residues are part of each CDR3. The order of the fields is clone size, J gene, D gene, V gene, CDR3 DNA, CDR3 protein. The D gene is left open where the match is weak. The size of a clone is reported for some rows only, either as once, few or many, or as a class for expanded clones.

clone_size: .
j_call: TRBJ2-2
d_call: TRBD2
v_call: TRBV19
cdr3_nt: TGTGCCAGTAGGTTGACTAGCGGGTGGATCGGGGAGCTGTTTTTT
cdr3_aa: CASRLTSGWIGELFF

clone_size: .
j_call: TRBJ2-1
d_call: TRBD2
v_call: TRBV11-3
cdr3_nt: TGTGCCAGCAGCTCCTTCCGGGAGGGTGAGCAGTTCTTC
cdr3_aa: CASSSFREGEQFF

clone_size: .
j_call: TRBJ2-7
d_call: .
v_call: TRBV7-2
cdr3_nt: TGTGCCAGCAGCCACAGCGGGCGTAGCTCCTACGAGCAGTACTTC
cdr3_aa: CASSHSGRSSYEQYF

clone_size: .
j_call: TRBJ2-2
d_call: .
v_call: TRBV10-2
cdr3_nt: TGCGCCAGCACAGCGCCAGTTAACACCGGGGAGCTGTTTTTT
cdr3_aa: CASTAPVNTGELFF

clone_size: .
j_call: TRBJ2-1
d_call: TRBD2
v_call: TRBV7-3
cdr3_nt: TGTGCCAGCAGCTCCCACCTTGGGACTAGCGGGTCCTACAATGAGCAGTTCTTC
cdr3_aa: CASSSHLGTSGSYNEQFF

clone_size: few
j_call: TRBJ2-3
d_call: .
v_call: TRBV20-1
cdr3_nt: TGCAGTGCCAACCTACCAGATACGCAGTATTTT
cdr3_aa: CSANLPDTQYF

clone_size: .
j_call: TRBJ1-4
d_call: TRBD1
v_call: TRBV20-1
cdr3_nt: TGCAGTGGACAGGGGGATGAAAAACTGTTTTTT
cdr3_aa: CSGQGDEKLFF

clone_size: few
j_call: TRBJ2-1
d_call: .
v_call: TRBV5-6
cdr3_nt: TGTGCCAGCAGTCCGACTGGACTCTACAATGAGCAGTTCTTC
cdr3_aa: CASSPTGLYNEQFF

clone_size: few
j_call: TRBJ1-1
d_call: .
v_call: TRBV2
cdr3_nt: TGTGCCAGCTGCTGGGACAAGAACACTGAAGCTTTCTTT
cdr3_aa: CASCWDKNTEAFF

clone_size: .
j_call: TRBJ2-7
d_call: TRBD2
v_call: TRBV19
cdr3_nt: TGTGCCACCCGGCGGGGGGTTGCCTACGAGCAGTACTTC
cdr3_aa: CATRRGVAYEQYF

clone_size: few
j_call: TRBJ2-1
d_call: TRBD2
v_call: TRBV2
cdr3_nt: TGTGCCAGCTTAGTGGGACTAGCGGTCAATGAGCAGTTCTTC
cdr3_aa: CASLVGLAVNEQFF

clone_size: .
j_call: TRBJ2-5
d_call: .
v_call: TRBV7-2
cdr3_nt: TGTGCCAGCGGACTAACACGATGGGAGACCCAGTACTTC
cdr3_aa: CASGLTRWETQYF

clone_size: .
j_call: TRBJ2-1
d_call: TRBD2
v_call: TRBV29-1
cdr3_nt: TGCAGCGTTGATTGGCTAGCGGGAGGATTGAGTGAGCAGTTCTTC
cdr3_aa: CSVDWLAGGLSEQFF

clone_size: .
j_call: TRBJ1-1
d_call: .
v_call: TRBV19
cdr3_nt: TGTGCCAGTAGTATCCCAGGGGATGTTTTCACTGAAGCTTTCTTT
cdr3_aa: CASSIPGDVFTEAFF

clone_size: .
j_call: TRBJ1-5
d_call: TRBD1
v_call: TRBV30
cdr3_nt: TGTGCCTGGGGACAGGGGAATCAGCCCCAGCATTTT
cdr3_aa: CAWGQGNQPQHF

clone_size: .
j_call: TRBJ2-7
d_call: TRBD2
v_call: TRBV19
cdr3_nt: TGTGCCTGCGGGGGTAGCGGGAGCTCCTACGAGCAGTACTTC
cdr3_aa: CACGGSGSSYEQYF

clone_size: .
j_call: TRBJ2-7
d_call: .
v_call: TRBV5-1
cdr3_nt: TGCGCCAGCAGCTTGGGAGACAGGACCTACGAGCAGTACTTC
cdr3_aa: CASSLGDRTYEQYF

clone_size: .
j_call: TRBJ1-6
d_call: TRBD1
v_call: TRBV30
cdr3_nt: TGTGCCTGGAGAGGACAGGGAGGGAGATCACCCCTCCACTTT
cdr3_aa: CAWRGQGGRSPLHF

clone_size: .
j_call: TRBJ2-5
d_call: .
v_call: TRBV5-1
cdr3_nt: TGCGCCAGCAGCCCGGCCAAAGGCGGGGTAAGGTCGGACCAAGAGACCCAGTACTTC
cdr3_aa: CASSPAKGGVRSDQETQYF

clone_size: .
j_call: TRBJ1-1
d_call: TRBD1
v_call: TRBV5-1
cdr3_nt: TGCGCCAGCAGTATTAGACAGGGGGGGCGCATTAGTACTGAAGCTTTCTTT
cdr3_aa: CASSIRQGGRISTEAFF

clone_size: few
j_call: TRBJ1-1
d_call: .
v_call: TRBV30
cdr3_nt: TGTGCCTGGAGTGTACAGTTTGACACTGAAGCTTTCTTT
cdr3_aa: CAWSVQFDTEAFF

clone_size: .
j_call: TRBJ1-4
d_call: .
v_call: TRBV6-6
cdr3_nt: TGTGCCAGCAGTTACACCATCGGGAATGAAAAACTGTTTTTT
cdr3_aa: CASSYTIGNEKLFF

clone_size: .
j_call: TRBJ2-7
d_call: .
v_call: TRBV6-5
cdr3_nt: TGTGCCAGCAGTTACGGCGGACAGAGCTACGAGCAGTACTTC
cdr3_aa: CASSYGGQSYEQYF

clone_size: .
j_call: TRBJ2-1
d_call: TRBD2
v_call: TRBV7-2
cdr3_nt: TGTGCCAGCAGCTTAGTGGCTAGCGGCTCCTACAATGAGCAGTTCTTC
cdr3_aa: CASSLVASGSYNEQFF

clone_size: .
j_call: TRBJ2-1
d_call: .
v_call: TRBV6-1
cdr3_nt: TGTGCCAGCAGCGGCCTGACTCCGTTCTTC
cdr3_aa: CASSGLTPFF

clone_size: few
j_call: TRBJ1-1
d_call: .
v_call: TRBV5-1
cdr3_nt: TGCGCCAGCAGGGGGCAGGGTACCGCTAAGAGCACTGAAGCTTTCTTT
cdr3_aa: CASRGQGTAKSTEAFF

clone_size: .
j_call: TRBJ1-3
d_call: .
v_call: TRBV27
cdr3_nt: TGTGCCAGCAGTTTAGGTCGGGGAAACACCATATATTTT
cdr3_aa: CASSLGRGNTIYF

clone_size: .
j_call: TRBJ2-3
d_call: TRBD2
v_call: TRBV23-1
cdr3_nt: TGCGCCAGCAGTCACCTTGGACTAGCGGGAGTGGCAGATACGCAGTATTTT
cdr3_aa: CASSHLGLAGVADTQYF

clone_size: few
j_call: TRBJ2-7
d_call: .
v_call: TRBV6-6
cdr3_nt: TGTGCCAGCAGTTTAGCTGACGAGCAGTACTTC
cdr3_aa: CASSLADEQYF

clone_size: .
j_call: TRBJ1-5
d_call: .
v_call: TRBV28
cdr3_nt: TGTGCCAGCAGGGGTCTAGGTGGCAATCAGCCCCAGCATTTT
cdr3_aa: CASRGLGGNQPQHF

clone_size: .
j_call: TRBJ1-6
d_call: .
v_call: TRBV7-9
cdr3_nt: TGTGCCAGCAGCTCCGCAGGGGCCCTCCACTTT
cdr3_aa: CASSSAGALHF

clone_size: .
j_call: TRBJ2-7
d_call: TRBD2
v_call: TRBV7-2
cdr3_nt: TGTGCCAGCAGCAAGAGGACTAGCGGGAGGGGCCCCTCCTACGAGCAGTACTTC
cdr3_aa: CASSKRTSGRGPSYEQYF

clone_size: .
j_call: TRBJ2-7
d_call: TRBD2
v_call: TRBV10-3
cdr3_nt: TGTGCCATCAGTGAAGCCAGCGGGAAATCGTATTACGAGCAGTACTTC
cdr3_aa: CAISEASGKSYYEQYF

clone_size: .
j_call: TRBJ2-1
d_call: .
v_call: TRBV9
cdr3_nt: TGTGCCAGCAGCGTAGGACCTAGCTCCTACAATGAGCAGTTCTTC
cdr3_aa: CASSVGPSSYNEQFF

clone_size: .
j_call: TRBJ2-5
d_call: TRBD1
v_call: TRBV19
cdr3_nt: TGTGCCAGCCACAGGACAGGGGTTTTGGAGACCCAGTACTTC
cdr3_aa: CASHRTGVLETQYF

clone_size: .
j_call: TRBJ1-1
d_call: .
v_call: TRBV6-6
cdr3_nt: TGTGCCAGCAGCCCCTACACTGAAGCTTTCTTT
cdr3_aa: CASSPYTEAFF

clone_size: .
j_call: TRBJ2-3
d_call: TRBD2
v_call: TRBV10-1
cdr3_nt: TGCGCCAGCAGTGATCCTAGCGGGCCACCGCCCCGGACGCAGTATTTT
cdr3_aa: CASSDPSGPPPRTQYF

clone_size: .
j_call: TRBJ2-7
d_call: TRBD1
v_call: TRBV29-1
cdr3_nt: TGCAGCGTTCGAGGCGGACAGGGGGCTTACGAGCAGTACTTC
cdr3_aa: CSVRGGQGAYEQYF

clone_size: .
j_call: TRBJ2-1
d_call: .
v_call: TRBV18
cdr3_nt: TGTGCCAGCGCTTTCCTCAGGGATGAGCAGTTCTTC
cdr3_aa: CASAFLRDEQFF

clone_size: .
j_call: TRBJ2-3
d_call: TRBD2
v_call: TRBV7-9
cdr3_nt: TGTGCCAGCAGCCCGCGGGCGGGAGGGGCAGATACGCAGTATTTT
cdr3_aa: CASSPRAGGADTQYF

clone_size: .
j_call: TRBJ1-1
d_call: .
v_call: TRBV29-1
cdr3_nt: TGCAGCGTTGAAGGCAAGCTGCGGAACACTGAAGCTTTCTTT
cdr3_aa: CSVEGKLRNTEAFF

clone_size: .
j_call: TRBJ2-6
d_call: .
v_call: TRBV5-4
cdr3_nt: TGTGCCAGCAGTTTAGAGGGAACTGGGGCCAACGTCCTGACTTTC
cdr3_aa: CASSLEGTGANVLTF

clone_size: .
j_call: TRBJ2-3
d_call: TRBD2
v_call: TRBV5-1
cdr3_nt: TGCGCCAGCACACTAGCGGGAGTGGAATTGAGCACAGATACGCAGTATTTT
cdr3_aa: CASTLAGVELSTDTQYF

clone_size: .
j_call: TRBJ2-4
d_call: TRBD1
v_call: TRBV7-9
cdr3_nt: TGTGCCAGCAGCTCAGAGAGGGACAGCAAGGGAAACATTCAGTACTTC
cdr3_aa: CASSSERDSKGNIQYF

clone_size: .
j_call: TRBJ1-4
d_call: .
v_call: TRBV5-1
cdr3_nt: TGCGCCAGCAGCTTGACAGGGATTTCGATTCCAAATGAAAAACTGTTTTTT
cdr3_aa: CASSLTGISIPNEKLFF

clone_size: .
j_call: TRBJ2-5
d_call: TRBD2
v_call: TRBV10-3
cdr3_nt: TGTGCCATAGGGGCGGGGGGGACCCAGTACTTC
cdr3_aa: CAIGAGGTQYF

clone_size: once
j_call: TRBJ1-2
d_call: .
v_call: TRBV5-1
cdr3_nt: TGCGCCAGCAGCCCTACAGAGAAACATGGCTACACCTTC
cdr3_aa: CASSPTEKHGYTF

clone_size: once
j_call: TRBJ2-1
d_call: TRBD2
v_call: TRBV6-5
cdr3_nt: TGTGCCAGCAGTCAGGGACTAGCGGGTTACAATGAGCAGTTCTTC
cdr3_aa: CASSQGLAGYNEQFF

clone_size: .
j_call: TRBJ1-1
d_call: .
v_call: TRBV19
cdr3_nt: TGTGCCAGTAGTACCCCACAGAGATTTACTGAAGCTTTCTTT
cdr3_aa: CASSTPQRFTEAFF

clone_size: .
j_call: TRBJ2-1
d_call: .
v_call: TRBV5-1
cdr3_nt: TGCGCCAGCAGCTTGGGGGGTCGAGGGAATGAGCAGTTCTTC
cdr3_aa: CASSLGGRGNEQFF

clone_size: .
j_call: TRBJ2-2
d_call: TRBD1
v_call: TRBV2
cdr3_nt: TGTGCCAGCACCGGGACAGGGAACACCGGGGAGCTGTTTTTT
cdr3_aa: CASTGTGNTGELFF

clone_size: .
j_call: TRBJ2-3
d_call: .
v_call: TRBV7-7
cdr3_nt: TGTGCCAGCAGCCCACACCCCGGGACTAGCACAGATACGCAGTATTTT
cdr3_aa: CASSPHPGTSTDTQYF

clone_size: .
j_call: TRBJ2-1
d_call: .
v_call: TRBV7-8
cdr3_nt: TGTGCCAGCAAGGGAGGTCCGGTTTACAATGAGCAGTTCTTC
cdr3_aa: CASKGGPVYNEQFF

clone_size: .
j_call: TRBJ2-7
d_call: TRBD1
v_call: TRBV28
cdr3_nt: TGTGCCAGCAGTCCGCCCGACAGGGGCTACGAGCAGTACTTC
cdr3_aa: CASSPPDRGYEQYF